The rows below give T cell receptor beta chains drawn from one sample of a study of T cells in Graves' hyperthyroidism and ophthalmopathy. TCRdb analysed the multiplex PCR reads with MiXCR anew, one entry per CDR3 protein. The profile shows hundreds of thousands of distinct CDR3 sequences, roughly 40% of them singletons. Sequencing used blood. The source is a man younger than 35 with Graves' hyperthyroidism. Each CDR3 is given with its conserved first and last residue. Fields, in order: J gene, D gene, V gene, clone size, CDR3 protein, CDR3 DNA. D genes are given only for firm matches. Only some rows state a clone size, as once, few, many or a class for expanded clones.

TRBJ1-5,-,TRBV28,-,CASRTPGGLGQPQHF,TGTGCCAGCAGGACCCCTGGGGGGTTGGGTCAGCCCCAGCATTTT
TRBJ2-5,TRBD1,TRBV19,few,CASSIAPWTGGYVKETQYF,TGTGCCAGTAGTATAGCCCCTTGGACAGGGGGCTATGTTAAGGAGACCCAGTACTTC
TRBJ2-7,-,TRBV14,few,CASSQQLEQYF,TGTGCCAGCAGCCAGCAACTGGAGCAGTACTTC
TRBJ2-7,TRBD1,TRBV10-3,-,CACQREQGAGSYEQYF,TGTGCCTGCCAGAGGGAACAGGGGGCCGGGTCCTACGAGCAGTACTTC
TRBJ2-7,-,TRBV7-2,few,CASTGLGSYEQYF,TGTGCCAGCACAGGGCTAGGGTCCTACGAGCAGTACTTC
TRBJ1-6,-,TRBV29-1,-,CSVQSGHLLHF,TGCAGCGTTCAGTCGGGACACCTCCTCCACTTT
TRBJ2-5,-,TRBV20-1,-,CSASDLGGGTQYF,TGCAGTGCTAGTGACCTCGGAGGCGGGACCCAGTACTTC
TRBJ1-1,TRBD1,TRBV29-1,-,CSVGYQGRGRAEAFF,TGCAGCGTTGGGTATCAGGGCAGGGGGCGAGCTGAAGCTTTCTTT
TRBJ1-1,-,TRBV4-1,-,CASSQEGGISNTEAFF,TGCGCCAGCAGCCAAGAAGGGGGGATTTCGAACACTGAAGCTTTCTTT
TRBJ1-4,-,TRBV11-3,many,CASSAPLRNEKLFF,TGTGCCAGCAGCGCGCCTCTAAGGAATGAAAAACTGTTTTTT
TRBJ2-6,-,TRBV29-1,-,CSLALSGANVLTF,TGCAGCTTAGCCCTCTCTGGGGCCAACGTCCTGACTTTC
TRBJ1-1,-,TRBV5-1,many,CASSFGVSEAFF,TGCGCCAGCAGCTTCGGGGTTTCTGAAGCTTTCTTT
TRBJ1-1,-,TRBV5-1,-,CASSSTATNTEAFF,TGCGCCAGCAGCTCGACGGCAACGAACACTGAAGCTTTCTTT
TRBJ2-7,-,TRBV6-5,few,CASRRTDEQYF,TGTGCCAGCAGGCGGACAGACGAGCAGTACTTC
TRBJ2-7,-,TRBV29-1,many,CSVVRADEQYF,TGCAGCGTTGTAAGGGCGGACGAGCAGTACTTC
TRBJ1-1,-,TRBV20-1,many,CSPLGNTEAFF,TGCAGTCCACTTGGGAACACTGAAGCTTTCTTT
TRBJ1-1,TRBD1,TRBV7-9,few,CASSLWPGQGNTEAFF,TGTGCCAGCAGCTTATGGCCGGGACAGGGTAACACTGAAGCTTTCTTT
TRBJ2-2,-,TRBV15,-,CATSRDDLALNTGELFF,TGTGCCACCAGCAGAGATGATCTCGCTTTGAACACCGGGGAGCTGTTTTTT
TRBJ1-2,TRBD1,TRBV12-3/TRBV12-4,once,CASRNLQGTYGYTF,TGTGCCAGCAGAAACCTACAGGGGACGTATGGCTACACCTTC
TRBJ2-5,TRBD2,TRBV2,few,CASSLETSMGETQYF,TGTGCCAGCAGCCTAGAGACTAGCATGGGAGAGACCCAGTACTTC
TRBJ1-1,-,TRBV20-1,-,CSASSYRRENTEAFF,TGCAGTGCCAGCAGTTACCGGCGTGAGAACACTGAAGCTTTCTTT
TRBJ2-2,-,TRBV7-2,many,CASSYRDGELFF,TGTGCCAGCAGTTACAGGGACGGGGAGCTGTTTTTT
TRBJ2-7,-,TRBV9,-,CASSVGLGSLEQYF,TGTGCCAGCAGCGTAGGGCTCGGAAGCCTCGAGCAGTACTTC
TRBJ2-7,TRBD2,TRBV29-1,many,CSVRGTGRDEQYF,TGCAGCGTGCGGGGGACGGGAAGAGACGAGCAGTACTTC
TRBJ2-7,-,TRBV4-1,-,CASSQDPLEKMYEQYF,TGCGCCAGCAGCCAAGATCCCCTGGAGAAAATGTACGAGCAGTACTTC